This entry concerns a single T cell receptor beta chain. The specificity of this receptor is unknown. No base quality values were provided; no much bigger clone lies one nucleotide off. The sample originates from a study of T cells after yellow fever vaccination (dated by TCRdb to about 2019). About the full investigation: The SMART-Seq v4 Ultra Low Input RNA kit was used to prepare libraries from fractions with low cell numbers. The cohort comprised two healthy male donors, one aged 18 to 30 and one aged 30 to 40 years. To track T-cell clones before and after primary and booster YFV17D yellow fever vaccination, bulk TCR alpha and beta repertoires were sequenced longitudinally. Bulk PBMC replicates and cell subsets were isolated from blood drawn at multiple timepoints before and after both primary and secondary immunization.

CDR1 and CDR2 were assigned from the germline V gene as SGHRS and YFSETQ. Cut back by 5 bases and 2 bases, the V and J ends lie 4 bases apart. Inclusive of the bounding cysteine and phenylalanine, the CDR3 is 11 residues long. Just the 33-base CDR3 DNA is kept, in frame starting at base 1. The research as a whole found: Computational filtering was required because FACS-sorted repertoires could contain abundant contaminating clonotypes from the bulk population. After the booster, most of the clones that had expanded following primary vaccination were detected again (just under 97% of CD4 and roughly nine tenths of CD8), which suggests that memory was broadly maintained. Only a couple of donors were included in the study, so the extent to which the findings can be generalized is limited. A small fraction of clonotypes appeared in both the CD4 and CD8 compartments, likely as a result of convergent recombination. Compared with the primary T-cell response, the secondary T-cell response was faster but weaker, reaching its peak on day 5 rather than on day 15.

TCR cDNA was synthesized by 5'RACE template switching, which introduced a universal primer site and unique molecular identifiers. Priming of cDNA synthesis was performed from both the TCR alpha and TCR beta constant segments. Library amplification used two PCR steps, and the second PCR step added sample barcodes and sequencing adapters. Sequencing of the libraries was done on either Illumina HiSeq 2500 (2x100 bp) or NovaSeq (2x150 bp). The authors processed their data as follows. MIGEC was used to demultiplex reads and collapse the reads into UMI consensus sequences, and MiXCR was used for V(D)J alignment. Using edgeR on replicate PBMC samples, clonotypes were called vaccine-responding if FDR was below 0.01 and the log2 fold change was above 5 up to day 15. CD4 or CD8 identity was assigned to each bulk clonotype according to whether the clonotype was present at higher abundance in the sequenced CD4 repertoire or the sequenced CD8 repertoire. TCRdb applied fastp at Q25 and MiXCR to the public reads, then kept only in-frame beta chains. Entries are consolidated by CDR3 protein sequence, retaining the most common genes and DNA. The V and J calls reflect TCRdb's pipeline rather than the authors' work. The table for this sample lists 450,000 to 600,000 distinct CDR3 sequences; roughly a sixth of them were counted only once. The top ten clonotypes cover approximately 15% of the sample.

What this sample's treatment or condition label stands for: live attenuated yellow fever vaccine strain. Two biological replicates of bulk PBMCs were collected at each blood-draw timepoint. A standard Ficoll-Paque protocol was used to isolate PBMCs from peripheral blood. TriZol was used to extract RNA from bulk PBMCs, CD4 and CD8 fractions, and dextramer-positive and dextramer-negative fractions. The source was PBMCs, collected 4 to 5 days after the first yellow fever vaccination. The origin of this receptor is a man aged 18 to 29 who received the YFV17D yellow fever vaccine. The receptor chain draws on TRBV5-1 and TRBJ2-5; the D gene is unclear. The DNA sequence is TGCGCCAGCAGACAGCAAGAGACCCAGTACTTC. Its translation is CASRQQETQYF.